This is a list of T cell receptor beta chains from one sample in a study of T-cell memory formation after mild COVID-19. TCRdb called the 5' RACE reads again in MiXCR, with one record for every CDR3 protein. The sample has fewer than 300,000 distinct CDR3 sequences; around 17% are singletons. The sequenced sample consisted of PBMCs or a T cell subset sorted from them (not recorded which). The source is a man younger than 30 who had mild COVID-19 (a few samples of this study predate the infection). Cell type and time point are not known. Both conserved end residues are part of each CDR3. D genes are given only for firm matches. The size field is filled for only some rows; it gives once, few, many or a size class.

TRBD2,TRBV6-5,TRBJ2-3,few,CASSYFIPGLAGGLDTQYF,TGTGCCAGCAGTTACTTCATACCGGGACTAGCGGGGGGATTGGATACGCAGTATTTT
TRBD1,TRBV7-3,TRBJ2-5,few,CASSLTPTRGHETQYF,TGTGCCAGCAGCTTAACGCCGACCAGGGGGCATGAGACCCAGTACTTC
TRBD2,TRBV11-2,TRBJ2-1,once,CASSGTIPGGQFF,TGTGCCAGCTCGGGGACTATCCCGGGAGGGCAGTTCTTC
TRBD2,TRBV7-6,TRBJ2-5,few,CASSLVGTKIRETQYF,TGTGCCAGCAGCTTGGTCGGGACTAAGATCAGGGAGACCCAGTACTTC
NA,TRBV2,TRBJ1-1,few,CASIFVDLGFLDTEAFF,TGTGCCAGCATTTTCGTGGATCTAGGGTTCTTGGACACTGAAGCTTTCTTT
NA,TRBV5-8,TRBJ2-1,NA,CASSLGTTKDDEQFF,TGTGCCAGCAGCTTGGGTACAACAAAGGACGATGAGCAGTTCTTC
NA,TRBV7-2,TRBJ1-3,NA,CASSLVSPYSGNTIYF,TGTGCCAGCAGCTTAGTTTCTCCTTACTCTGGAAACACCATATATTTT
TRBD1,TRBV10-2,TRBJ2-3,NA,CASRGDGQGTDTQYF,TGCGCCAGCAGAGGGGACGGACAGGGCACAGATACGCAGTATTTT
TRBD1,TRBV18,TRBJ1-4,few,CASSPGTGANEKLFF,TGTGCCAGCTCGCCTGGGACAGGGGCGAATGAAAAACTGTTTTTT
NA,TRBV7-2,TRBJ2-6,few,CASSPGHSGSGANVLTF,TGTGCCAGCAGCCCGGGACATTCCGGCTCTGGGGCCAACGTCCTGACTTTC
NA,TRBV7-6,TRBJ2-1,once,CASSLPGAEQFF,TGTGCCAGCAGCTTACCAGGGGCGGAGCAGTTCTTC
TRBD1,TRBV5-1,TRBJ2-5,NA,CASSRDRDKETQYF,TGCGCCAGCAGTAGGGACAGAGATAAAGAGACCCAGTACTTC
TRBD2,TRBV7-3,TRBJ2-3,few,CASSLSLAGHTQYF,TGTGCCAGCAGCTTAAGTCTAGCGGGGCATACGCAGTATTTT
TRBD2,TRBV5-4,TRBJ2-3,NA,CASSLVPGGQRDTQYF,TGTGCCAGCAGCTTGGTTCCGGGGGGGCAGCGAGATACGCAGTATTTT
TRBD1,TRBV29-1,TRBJ2-7,few,CSVEGQEDSYEQYF,TGCAGCGTTGAGGGACAGGAGGACTCCTACGAGCAGTACTTC
TRBD1,TRBV20-1,TRBJ2-7,NA,CSAFPGQGPGEQYF,TGCAGTGCTTTCCCGGGACAGGGACCGGGGGAGCAGTACTTC
TRBD1,TRBV4-1,TRBJ1-2,once,CASSSEGGGGYTF,TGCGCCAGCAGCTCTGAAGGGGGCGGGGGCTACACCTTC
NA,TRBV20-1,TRBJ1-6,NA,CSADWEDSPLHF,TGCAGTGCCGACTGGGAAGATTCACCCCTCCACTTT
NA,TRBV2,TRBJ1-1,NA,CASSEALVQWTEAFF,TGTGCCAGCAGTGAAGCGCTTGTTCAGTGGACTGAAGCTTTCTTT
NA,TRBV5-1,TRBJ2-1,few,CASSFVSRGQFF,TGCGCCAGCAGCTTCGTTTCCCGAGGGCAGTTCTTC
TRBD1,TRBV13,TRBJ2-3,NA,CASSSRQGPTDTQYF,TGTGCCAGCAGCAGTCGACAGGGGCCCACAGATACGCAGTATTTT
NA,TRBV5-5,TRBJ2-3,few,CASSSFRTDTQYF,TGTGCCAGCAGCTCCTTCCGGACAGATACGCAGTATTTT
NA,TRBV29-1,TRBJ2-3,NA,CSVHDGTDTQYF,TGCAGCGTCCACGACGGAACAGATACGCAGTATTTT
NA,TRBV7-6,TRBJ1-2,NA,CASSGLFGYTF,TGTGCCAGCAGCGGTCTCTTTGGCTACACCTTC
TRBD2,TRBV10-3,TRBJ2-5,many,CATRGREGQETQYF,TGTGCCACCAGAGGGAGGGAAGGGCAAGAGACCCAGTACTTC
NA,TRBV5-1,TRBJ1-4,NA,CASSLDVAGGMIEKLFF,TGCGCCAGCAGCTTGGACGTGGCCGGAGGGATGATCGAAAAACTGTTTTTT